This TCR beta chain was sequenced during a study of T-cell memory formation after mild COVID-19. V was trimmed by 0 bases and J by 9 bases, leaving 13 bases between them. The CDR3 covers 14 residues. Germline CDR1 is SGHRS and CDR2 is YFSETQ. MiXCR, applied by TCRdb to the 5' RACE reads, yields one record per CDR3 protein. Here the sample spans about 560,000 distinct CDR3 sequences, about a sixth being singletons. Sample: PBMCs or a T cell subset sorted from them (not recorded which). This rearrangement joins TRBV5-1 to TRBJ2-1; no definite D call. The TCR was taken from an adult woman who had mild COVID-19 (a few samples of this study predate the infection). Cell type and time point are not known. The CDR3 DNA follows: TGCGCCAGCAGCTTGGAAGGTTCCGATGGTGAGCAGTTCTTC. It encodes CASSLEGSDGEQFF. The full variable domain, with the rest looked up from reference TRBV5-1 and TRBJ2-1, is KAGVTQTPRYLIKTRGQQVTLSCSPISGHRSVSWYQQTPGQGLQFLFEYFSETQRNKGNFPGRFSGRQFSNSRSEMNVSTLELGDSALYLCASSLEGSDGEQFFGPGTRLTVL.